The clone carrying this TCR beta chain was seen ten or more times. Its antigen is undetermined. This entry belongs to a study of CD8 T cells in ankylosing spondylitis. TCRdb used MiXCR to reprocess the 5' RACE reads, holding one entry per CDR3 protein. This sample yields 450,000 to 550,000 distinct CDR3 sequences, of which roughly 5% are seen a single time; roughly 3.2% belongs to the top ten. The study, taken as a whole, reports: A TCR beta motif of several highly homologous variants appeared characteristic of ankylosing spondylitis blood.

There are 15 residues in the CDR3. V was clipped by 0 bases and J by 0 bases; unmatched bases: 3. Germline V gene data show CDR1 as DFQATT and CDR2 as SNEGSKA (reference sequence). This receptor was taken from a male donor with ankylosing spondylitis. V and J are TRBV20-1 and TRBJ1-2, with 8 bases matching TRBD1. Sequencing was performed on blood, either unsorted or a sorted T cell fraction (not recorded which). CDR3: CSARDRGRPNYGYTF. Here the CDR3 DNA reads TGCAGTGCTAGAGACAGGGGGCGGCCTAACTATGGCTACACCTTC.